The 2 T cell receptor beta chains listed next were all sequenced from one sample in a study of T cells in localized non-small cell lung cancer. Clones were sequenced by immunoSEQ multiplex PCR, and TCRdb holds only the in-frame ones, with some missing. There are about 19,000 clones in the sample; around 90% occur only once, and roughly 3.9% lies in the top ten. This material consisted of peripheral blood, taken before any cancer treatment. These TCRs come from a male donor at least 60 years old with stage I squamous cell lung carcinoma.

The chain couples TRBV7-2 to TRBJ2-7; tentative D call: TRBD1 (5 bases). V dropped 0 bases and J dropped 8 bases, with 20 bases sitting between them. The CDR3 is 16 amino acids. CDR1 is SGHTA, CDR2 FQGNSA, per germline. CDR3 in amino acids: CASSLAFDRTPFQQYF. The CDR3 DNA follows: TGTGCCAGCAGCTTAGCGTTTGACAGAACCCCTTTCCAGCAGTACTTC.

This clone was found once. The gene calls are TRBV29-1 and TRBJ2-6; D is unresolved. Trimming shortened V by 6 bases and J by 4 bases, and 13 bases separated the two germline ends. Germline values: CDR1 SQVTM, CDR2 ANQGSEA. The CDR3 extends over 14 amino acids. The CDR3 DNA sequence: TGCAGCGTCCAAGGAACAACCGGGGCCAACGTCCTGACTTTC. Residues: CSVQGTTGANVLTF.